This is a list of T cell receptor beta chains from one sample in a study of identical twins. MiXCR was run by TCRdb on the 5' RACE reads, yielding one entry per CDR3 protein. The sample gives 400,000 to 650,000 distinct CDR3 sequences, around 20% of which show up once; 0.91% is in the top ten. These same records also appear under a second study, on T cells expressing NK-cell markers.

Specimen: CD4+ T cells sorted from blood. These TCRs come from a woman aged 18-29 years in good health. The CDR3 runs from the conserved cysteine through the conserved F or W. The D gene is left open where the match is weak. Only some rows state a clone size, as once, few, many or a class for expanded clones.

V: TRBV12-3/TRBV12-4
size: many
J: TRBJ1-2
D: TRBD1
CDR3: CASSLGAGGKGYTF
DNA: TGTGCCAGCAGTTTAGGGGCAGGGGGTAAAGGCTACACCTTC

V: TRBV5-1
size: .
J: TRBJ2-5
D: .
CDR3: CASSSMADPGETQYF
DNA: TGCGCCAGCAGCTCTATGGCAGATCCAGGGGAGACCCAGTACTTC

V: TRBV12-3/TRBV12-4
size: few
J: TRBJ1-2
D: .
CDR3: CASSLRGGGGYTF
DNA: TGTGCCAGCAGTTTAAGGGGGGGCGGAGGCTACACCTTC

V: TRBV12-3/TRBV12-4
size: .
J: TRBJ2-7
D: TRBD2
CDR3: CASTLGGGEDEQYF
DNA: TGTGCCAGCACGCTGGGCGGGGGGGAAGACGAGCAGTACTTC

V: TRBV20-1
size: .
J: TRBJ2-5
D: .
CDR3: CSARVGDSHGETQYF
DNA: TGCAGTGCTAGAGTGGGGGACTCTCATGGGGAGACCCAGTACTTC

V: TRBV29-1
size: .
J: TRBJ1-2
D: TRBD1
CDR3: CSANRGPDGYTF
DNA: TGCAGCGCAAACAGGGGGCCGGATGGCTACACCTTC

V: TRBV5-5
size: many
J: TRBJ2-7
D: TRBD2
CDR3: CASSRGLAAYYEQYF
DNA: TGTGCCAGCAGCAGAGGACTAGCGGCCTACTACGAGCAGTACTTC

V: TRBV5-1
size: .
J: TRBJ2-2
D: .
CDR3: CASSPLKGSGRGELFF
DNA: TGCGCCAGCAGCCCCTTGAAAGGGAGTGGTCGGGGGGAGCTGTTTTTT

V: TRBV4-3
size: .
J: TRBJ1-1
D: .
CDR3: CASSQDGTNMNTEAFF
DNA: TGCGCCAGCAGCCAAGATGGAACGAACATGAACACTGAAGCTTTCTTT

V: TRBV12-3/TRBV12-4
size: many
J: TRBJ2-3
D: TRBD1
CDR3: CASTLDRADTQYF
DNA: TGTGCCAGCACCCTGGACAGGGCAGATACGCAGTATTTT

V: TRBV20-1
size: .
J: TRBJ2-6
D: TRBD2
CDR3: CSARPQGVSGNQRSGANVLTF
DNA: TGCAGTGCTAGACCCCAAGGGGTTAGCGGGAATCAACGCTCTGGGGCCAACGTCCTGACTTTC

V: TRBV4-3
size: few
J: TRBJ2-7
D: .
CDR3: CASSQADGGGRRWYEQYF
DNA: TGCGCCAGCAGCCAAGCGGATGGCGGAGGGAGGCGCTGGTACGAGCAGTACTTC

V: TRBV5-1
size: many
J: TRBJ1-1
D: .
CDR3: CASSLQANTEAFF
DNA: TGTGCCAGCAGCTTGCAAGCGAACACTGAAGCTTTCTTT

V: TRBV5-1
size: many
J: TRBJ2-5
D: .
CDR3: CASSPGNLGTEETQYF
DNA: TGCGCCAGCAGCCCGGGGAACCTCGGGACGGAAGAGACCCAGTACTTC

V: TRBV6-5
size: few
J: TRBJ2-1
D: .
CDR3: CASSSQGGKNEQFF
DNA: TGTGCCAGCAGTTCACAGGGTGGGAAAAATGAGCAGTTCTTC

V: TRBV20-1
size: few
J: TRBJ2-3
D: TRBD2
CDR3: CSARSFLAGATDTQYF
DNA: TGCAGTGCTAGGTCCTTTCTAGCGGGAGCCACAGATACGCAGTATTTT

V: TRBV3-1
size: few
J: TRBJ2-7
D: TRBD2
CDR3: CASSQGLAGGFDEQYF
DNA: TGTGCCAGCAGCCAAGGACTAGCGGGAGGGTTCGACGAGCAGTACTTC

V: TRBV2
size: few
J: TRBJ1-1
D: .
CDR3: CASKLIPNMNTEAFF
DNA: TGTGCCAGCAAGTTAATTCCGAACATGAACACTGAAGCTTTCTTT

V: TRBV5-1
size: .
J: TRBJ2-2
D: TRBD2
CDR3: CASSLASGGAGELFF
DNA: TGCGCCAGCAGCTTGGCCAGCGGGGGGGCCGGGGAGCTGTTTTTT

V: TRBV10-3
size: .
J: TRBJ1-6
D: .
CDR3: CAISEAGTSNSPLHF
DNA: TGTGCCATCAGTGAGGCCGGGACATCTAATTCACCCCTCCACTTT

V: TRBV5-1
size: few
J: TRBJ2-5
D: TRBD1
CDR3: CASSFAGTGEETQYF
DNA: TGCGCCAGCAGCTTCGCCGGGACAGGGGAAGAGACCCAGTACTTC

V: TRBV15
size: .
J: TRBJ2-1
D: .
CDR3: CATSRRAGDEQFF
DNA: TGTGCCACCAGCAGGAGGGCAGGGGATGAGCAGTTCTTC

V: TRBV29-1
size: few
J: TRBJ2-1
D: TRBD2
CDR3: CSVVLAGYNEQFF
DNA: TGCAGCGTTGTACTAGCGGGGTACAATGAGCAGTTCTTC

V: TRBV3-1
size: .
J: TRBJ2-5
D: .
CDR3: CASSQVASYETQYF
DNA: TGTGCCAGCAGCCAAGTGGCTAGTTACGAGACCCAGTACTTC

V: TRBV29-1
size: few
J: TRBJ2-5
D: .
CDR3: CSVAPVGGLETQYF
DNA: TGCAGCGTTGCCCCAGTCGGAGGGCTGGAGACCCAGTACTTC

V: TRBV24-1
size: .
J: TRBJ2-3
D: .
CDR3: CATSDSGTPGPTDTQYF
DNA: TGTGCCACCAGTGATTCCGGGACTCCCGGCCCCACAGATACGCAGTATTTT

V: TRBV12-3/TRBV12-4
size: few
J: TRBJ1-5
D: .
CDR3: CASSAPSSNQPQHF
DNA: TGTGCCAGCAGTGCCCCATCTAGCAATCAGCCCCAGCATTTT

V: TRBV24-1
size: many
J: TRBJ2-4
D: .
CDR3: CATSDRLNIQYF
DNA: TGTGCCACCAGTGATAGACTAAACATTCAGTACTTC

V: TRBV29-1
size: .
J: TRBJ2-3
D: .
CDR3: CSVAQTDSSVHF
DNA: TGCAGCGTTGCCCAAACGGATTCGTCAGTCCATTTT

V: TRBV18
size: .
J: TRBJ2-2
D: .
CDR3: CATKTAGGELFF
DNA: TGTGCCACCAAAACGGCGGGCGGGGAGCTGTTTTTT

V: TRBV3-1
size: .
J: TRBJ1-2
D: .
CDR3: CASTGQRSYGYTF
DNA: TGTGCCAGCACAGGACAGCGAAGCTATGGCTACACCTTC

V: TRBV12-3/TRBV12-4
size: .
J: TRBJ2-1
D: TRBD2
CDR3: CASNLLAGGSNEQFF
DNA: TGTGCCAGCAACTTACTAGCGGGGGGGTCCAATGAGCAGTTCTTC

V: TRBV20-1
size: few
J: TRBJ2-5
D: TRBD2
CDR3: CSAIGLADRGQYF
DNA: TGCAGTGCTATCGGACTAGCGGATAGGGGCCAGTACTTC